Described below is a single T cell receptor beta chain sequence and its context. The antigen is not known. At one end, the junction sequence differs from germline, possibly due to a read error. The sample belongs to a study of T cell repertoires in cytomegalovirus infection. In the study overall: HLA-B-restricted CMV epitopes that are well studied, plus recently identified HLA-C-restricted ones, were used by the study. Both a matching HLA type and CMV infection were indicated by public TCR beta signatures. Regarding the study as a whole: In two of eight donors, the top clonotype was HLA-C-restricted CMV-specific. People with CMV and the relevant HLA were identified by cumulative public TCR beta family frequency.

The CDR3 consists of 14 residues. TCRdb itself ran the reads through MiXCR, one entry per CDR3 protein. This table holds roughly 570,000 distinct CDR3 sequences, over 35% found once. The material sequenced was cultured PBMCs, taken from culture after CMV antigen stimulation. This chain connects TRBV5-3 to TRBJ2-3; D is tentatively TRBD1 or TRBD2 (6 bases each). TRBV5-3 is marked as an open reading frame, function uncertain. This sequence originates from a human donor in good health (CMV status not recorded). Some clones in this sample may be carry-over from other donors' samples. The CDR3 spells CASSSTGASDTQYF. CDR3 nucleotides: TGTGCCAGCAGCTCCACGGGGGCCTCAGATACGCAGTATTTT.